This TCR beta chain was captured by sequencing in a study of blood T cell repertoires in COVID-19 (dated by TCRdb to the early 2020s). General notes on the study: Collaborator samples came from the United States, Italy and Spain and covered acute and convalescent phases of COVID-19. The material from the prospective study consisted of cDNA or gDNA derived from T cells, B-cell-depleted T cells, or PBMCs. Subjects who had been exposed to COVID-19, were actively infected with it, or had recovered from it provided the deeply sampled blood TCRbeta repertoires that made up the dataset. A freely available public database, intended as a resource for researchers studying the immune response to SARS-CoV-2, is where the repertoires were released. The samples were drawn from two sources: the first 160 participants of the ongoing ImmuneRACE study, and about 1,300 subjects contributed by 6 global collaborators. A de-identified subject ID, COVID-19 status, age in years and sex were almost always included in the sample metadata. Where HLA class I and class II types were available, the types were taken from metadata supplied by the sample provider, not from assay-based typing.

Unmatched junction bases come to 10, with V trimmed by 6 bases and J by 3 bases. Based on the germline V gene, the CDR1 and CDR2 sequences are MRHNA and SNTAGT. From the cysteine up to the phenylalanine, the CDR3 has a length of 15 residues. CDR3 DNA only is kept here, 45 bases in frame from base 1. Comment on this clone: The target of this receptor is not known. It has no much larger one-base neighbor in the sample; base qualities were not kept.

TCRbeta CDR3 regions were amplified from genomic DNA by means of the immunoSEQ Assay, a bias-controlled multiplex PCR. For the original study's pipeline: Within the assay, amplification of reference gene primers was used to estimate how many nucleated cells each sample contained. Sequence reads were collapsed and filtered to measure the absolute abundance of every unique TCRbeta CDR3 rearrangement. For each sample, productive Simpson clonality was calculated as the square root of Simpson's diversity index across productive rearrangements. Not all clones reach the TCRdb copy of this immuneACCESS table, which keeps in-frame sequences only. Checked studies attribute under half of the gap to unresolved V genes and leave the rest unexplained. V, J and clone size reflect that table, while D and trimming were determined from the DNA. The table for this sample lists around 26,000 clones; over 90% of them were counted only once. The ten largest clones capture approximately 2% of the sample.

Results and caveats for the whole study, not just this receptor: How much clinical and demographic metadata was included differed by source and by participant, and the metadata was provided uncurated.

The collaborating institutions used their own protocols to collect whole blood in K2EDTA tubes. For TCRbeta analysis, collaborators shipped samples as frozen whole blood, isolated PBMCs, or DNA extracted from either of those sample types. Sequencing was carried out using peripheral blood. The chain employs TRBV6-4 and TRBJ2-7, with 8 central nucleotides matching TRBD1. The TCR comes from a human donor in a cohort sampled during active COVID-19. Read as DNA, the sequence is TGTGCCAGCAGCCTCCTAGACAGGGGAAACTACGAGCAGTACTTC. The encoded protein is CASSLLDRGNYEQYF.